A single sample is the source of the 16 T cell receptor beta chains below, sequenced in a study of blood T cell repertoires in COVID-19. Sequenced by immunoSEQ multiplex PCR; TCRdb stores in-frame clones only, minus some. The sample carries roughly 230,000 clones, 80% to 85% recorded once. What was sequenced was PBMCs or T cells enriched from blood (not recorded which). The receptors were gathered from a man aged 50 to 60 who had recovered from COVID-19.

The genes are TRBV9 and TRBJ1-1; 12 nucleotides line up with TRBD1. The V gene end was trimmed by 2 bases and the J gene end by 12 bases; junction bases not matched to a gene: 5. CDR1 is SGDLS, CDR2 YYNGEE, per germline. The CDR3 sequence is 13 residues long. CDR3 sequence reads: CASSVGTGGATFF. For the CDR3, the DNA is TGTGCCAGCAGCGTGGGGACAGGGGGCGCGACTTTCTTT.

The J gene is TRBJ1-2, the V gene TRBV18; D unresolved. The CDR3 consists of 13 residues. In germline, CDR1 is KGHSH, CDR2 LQKENI. V shed 5 bases and J shed 2 bases, with 9 bases lying between them. The CDR3 nucleotides are TGTGCCAGCTCATACCAGGAAAACTATGGCTACACCTTC. This encodes CASSYQENYGYTF.

The V and J genes are TRBV5-1 and TRBJ1-1, with a weak D call TRBD1 (6 bases). V was pared by 0 bases and J by 11 bases, with 20 bases between. This CDR3 comprises 15 residues. Germline values: CDR1 SGHRS, CDR2 YFSETQ. This chain's CDR3 is CASSLGQVGTRGAFF. The CDR3 region has the DNA TGCGCCAGCAGCTTGGGGCAGGTAGGCACCAGGGGTGCTTTCTTT.

V and J are TRBV2 and TRBJ2-1, with TRBD1 matching over 9 bases. V was pared by 8 bases and J by 2 bases, with 16 bases of the junction left unmatched. This CDR3 region has 18 residues. Germline CDR1 SNHLY, CDR2 FYNNEI. In nucleotides, the CDR3 is TGTGCCAGCGGGACAGGGAATAGCCCTAACGTGCCCTACAATGAGCAGTTCTTC. Translated, it gives CASGTGNSPNVPYNEQFF.

The chain's CDR3 is CASSLGTFYGTEAFF. In DNA, the CDR3 is TGTGCCAGCAGCTTGGGTACCTTTTACGGGACTGAAGCTTTCTTT. This chain links TRBV11-2 with TRBJ1-1; no clear D. The CDR3 is 15 amino acids. CDR1 and CDR2 from the germline V gene are SGHAT and FQNNGV. Trimming took off 3 bases at V and 5 bases at J, with 16 bases between the two ends. The variable domain in full, with the rest retrieved from reference TRBV11-2 and TRBJ1-1, is EAGVAQSPRYKIIEKRQSVAFWCNPISGHATLYWYQQILGQGPKLLIQFQNNGVVDDSQLPKDRFSAERLKGVDSTLKIQPAKLEDSAVYLCASSLGTFYGTEAFFGQGTRLTVV.

The CDR3 DNA reads TGTGCCAGCAGCTTATGGAGTGATGGAAACACCATATATTTT. Translated: CASSLWSDGNTIYF. The chain employs TRBV11-1 and TRBJ1-3; no clear D gene. This CDR3 contains 14 residues. The germline CDR1 and CDR2 sequences are SGHAT and FQDESV (reference sequence). V dropped 2 bases and J dropped 3 bases, with 8 bases sitting between them.

The J gene is TRBJ1-4, the V gene TRBV11-2, with a tentative D call TRBD1 (5 bases). CDR1 is SGHAT, CDR2 FQNNGV, per germline. V shed 3 bases and J shed 4 bases, with 18 bases lying between them. The CDR3 covers 17 residues. The CDR3 spells CASSLGDRAGVNEKLFF. The CDR3 DNA follows: TGTGCCAGCAGCTTGGGAGACAGAGCGGGGGTTAATGAAAAACTGTTTTTT.

The rearrangement uses TRBV28 and TRBJ2-7; D possibly corresponds to TRBD2 (5 bases). This CDR3 has 11 amino acids. Germline-derived CDR1 and CDR2 are MDHEN and SYDVKM. CDR3 sequence: CATRAAYEQYF. CDR3 nucleotide sequence: TGTGCGACGCGGGCCGCCTACGAGCAGTACTTC.

V is TRBV7-9 and J is TRBJ2-1, with no clear D. The CDR3 is 15 residues long. V was pared by 5 bases and J by 7 bases, with 18 bases between. Germline V gene sequence: CDR1 SEHNR, CDR2 FQNEAQ (reference sequence). The CDR3 DNA reads as TGTGCCAGCAGCCCGATTTGGGCCAAACTTAATGAGCAGTTCTTC. Its translation: CASSPIWAKLNEQFF.

Only a few counts were recorded for this clone. The chain employs TRBV10-3 and TRBJ2-2; D possibly corresponds to TRBD1 (5 bases). The V end lost 10 bases, the J end lost 5 bases, and 17 bases lay between the germline ends. This CDR3 comprises 14 residues. CDR1 and CDR2 from the germline V gene are ENHRY and SYGVKD. The CDR3 sequence: CATRALTGTGELFF. The CDR3 DNA sequence: TGTGCCACCAGGGCACTAACAGGTACCGGGGAGCTGTTTTTT.

This CDR3 is CASMAYSNQPQHF. CDR3 bases: TGTGCCAGCATGGCATATAGCAATCAGCCCCAGCATTTT. This rearrangement joins TRBV12-3 or TRBV12-4 to TRBJ1-5, with D hard to call. Trimming took off 7 bases at V and 0 bases at J, with 7 bases between the two ends. The CDR3 covers 13 residues.

This chain joins TRBV19 and TRBJ2-7; TRBD2 matches at 7 bases. V lost 5 bases, J lost 4 bases, and 5 bases stayed unmatched. The germline gives CDR1 LNHDA, CDR2 SQIVND (reference sequence). The CDR3 is made up of 13 amino acids. CDR3 in DNA: TGTGCCAGTAGTGCAGCGGGACCTTACGAGCAGTACTTC. Protein: CASSAAGPYEQYF.

The chain's CDR3 is CASSSPRGSNYGYTF. In nucleotides, the CDR3 is TGTGCCAGCAGCTCACCCAGGGGTTCTAACTATGGCTACACCTTC. V is TRBV7-8 and J is TRBJ1-2; TRBD1 might be the D (6 bases). Per germline, CDR1 SGHVS and CDR2 FQNEAQ. The CDR3 runs to 15 residues. Trimming left V 4 bases short and J 0 bases short, with 12 bases between.

This chain's CDR3 is CASSSGLAVSYEQYF. In nucleotides, the CDR3 is TGTGCCAGCAGTTCGGGACTAGCGGTGTCCTACGAGCAGTACTTC. The chain is built from TRBV27 and TRBJ2-7, with 11 bases that match TRBD2. V lost 4 bases and J lost 1; bases outside the gene matches: 3. The CDR3 length is 15 residues. CDR1 and CDR2 from the germline V gene are MNHEY and SMNVEV (reference sequence).

This rearrangement joins TRBV29-1 to TRBJ2-7; a weak D match, TRBD1 (5 bases). CDR1 is SQVTM, CDR2 ANQGSEA, per germline. The V end was cut by 6 bases, the J end by 0 bases, with 9 bases between. The CDR3 contains 12 residues. CDR3 amino acids: CSVWGSSYEQYF. DNA for the CDR3: TGCAGCGTGTGGGGCAGCTCCTACGAGCAGTACTTC.

The chain combines TRBV2 with TRBJ2-7; possibly TRBD2 for D (6 bases). The germline V gene has CDR1 SNHLY and CDR2 FYNNEI. CDR3 length equals 13 residues. V was clipped by 6 bases and J by 5 bases, with 14 bases between them. CDR3 sequence reads: CASREGAVHEQYF. DNA of the CDR3: TGTGCCAGCAGGGAGGGAGCGGTCCACGAGCAGTACTTC.